This T cell receptor (beta chain) was captured in a study of control samples from healthy donors and cancer patients. Only in-frame clones appear in the TCRdb table, and some are missing; sequencing was by immunoSEQ multiplex PCR. Of 90,000 to 110,000 clones listed, roughly 90% are singletons. The CDR3 contains 14 residues. Per germline, CDR1 SGHDT and CDR2 YYEEEE. V lost 4 bases, J lost 3 bases, and 10 bases lay in between. This TCR was recovered from a woman aged 50 to 65 in good health. The chain uses TRBV5-6 and TRBJ2-2, with a weak D call TRBD2 (6 bases). The sample was blood. The CDR3 nucleotides read TGTGCCAGCAGCGCCGGGACTCACACCGGGGAGCTGTTTTTT. Its protein product is CASSAGTHTGELFF.